The rows below give T cell receptor beta chains drawn from one sample of a study of blood T cell repertoires in COVID-19. Method: immunoSEQ multiplex PCR; TCRdb's copy keeps in-frame clones and lacks some. The table has around 80,000 clones, about 80% seen once. Material for sequencing was peripheral blood. Receptors originate from a man in his fifties with active or convalescent COVID-19. Both conserved end residues are part of each CDR3. The D gene is left open where the match is weak. Clone size is stated in some rows and not others, as once, few, many or a class when expanded.

j_gene	abundance	v_gene	d_gene	CDR3nt	CDR3aa
TRBJ2-3	.	TRBV30	.	TGTGCCTGGAGGACCGAAGCGGGCACAGATACGCAGTATTTT	CAWRTEAGTDTQYF
TRBJ2-5	.	TRBV7-3	.	TGTGCCAGCAGCCTCCTCCCAGGCTCCCCGGAGACCCAGTACTTC	CASSLLPGSPETQYF
TRBJ2-3	.	TRBV19	.	TGTGCCAGTGCGCAGGACTACGGCACAGATACGCAGTATTTT	CASAQDYGTDTQYF
TRBJ1-2	.	TRBV29-1	.	TGCAGCGTTGAATATTTTACCACAGGGAATAACTATGGCTACACCTTC	CSVEYFTTGNNYGYTF
TRBJ2-3	few	TRBV10-3	TRBD2	TGTGCCATCAGCACACCGAGCGGGGGGGTAAATACGCAGTATTTT	CAISTPSGGVNTQYF
TRBJ2-2	.	TRBV5-4	TRBD2	TGTGCCAGCAGCTTGTCAAGCGGGGGCACCGGGGAGCTGTTTTTT	CASSLSSGGTGELFF
TRBJ2-1	few	TRBV3-1/TRBV3-2	.	TGTGCCAGCAGCCAAGGAGACTCGGGACTTAAGTGGTATGAGCAGTTCTTC	CASSQGDSGLKWYEQFF
TRBJ2-5	.	TRBV15	.	TGTGCCACCAGCAGAACCGGGGTTGAGACCCAGTACTTC	CATSRTGVETQYF
TRBJ1-2	.	TRBV10-3	.	TGTGCCATCAGTGAGAGACAGTTATATGGCTACACCTTC	CAISERQLYGYTF
TRBJ2-1	few	TRBV11-2	.	TGTGCCAGCAGCCGGCACCGGGATGACAATGAGCAGTTCTTC	CASSRHRDDNEQFF
TRBJ2-3	.	TRBV18	TRBD2	TGTGCCAGCTCACCCGGGACTAGCCCCAGGGGAACGCAGTATTTT	CASSPGTSPRGTQYF
TRBJ1-2	.	TRBV5-1	.	TGCGCCAGCAGCTTGGAAGGGGTGGCAGGGGATGGCTACACCTTC	CASSLEGVAGDGYTF
TRBJ2-1	.	TRBV9	TRBD1	TGTGCCAGCAGCCCCGAAGGGGGCGTGAGCTCCTACAATGAGCAGTTCTTC	CASSPEGGVSSYNEQFF
TRBJ2-7	.	TRBV11-2	TRBD1	TGTGCCAGCAGCTCGTCCGGGACAGGGTTCTCCTACGAGCAGTACTTC	CASSSSGTGFSYEQYF
TRBJ2-3	.	TRBV7-6	TRBD2	TGTGCCAGCAGCTTAGAAGCGGGGTTCACAGATACGCAGTATTTT	CASSLEAGFTDTQYF
TRBJ1-2	.	TRBV6-5	.	TGTGCCAGCAGTTACACAGGGAACTATGGCTACACCTTC	CASSYTGNYGYTF
TRBJ2-7	.	TRBV7-2	.	TGTGCCAGCAGCTTTGGATTAGCGGAGAGATCCTACGAGCAGTACTTC	CASSFGLAERSYEQYF
TRBJ1-4	.	TRBV5-1	.	TGCGCCAGCAGCTTGGGGCAAACGAAGGAAAAACTGTTTTTT	CASSLGQTKEKLFF
TRBJ1-2	.	TRBV4-2	TRBD1	TGTGCCAGCAGCCCCGGGACAGAAGGGGACTATGGCTACACCTTC	CASSPGTEGDYGYTF
TRBJ2-5	.	TRBV11-1	TRBD2	TGTGCCAGCAGCTCGGAGCGGGGGAGGCAAGAGACCCAGTACTTC	CASSSERGRQETQYF
TRBJ2-5	.	TRBV4-3	.	TGCGCCAGCAGCCAACTTAACAGGGAGGGAGAGACCCAGTACTTC	CASSQLNREGETQYF
TRBJ2-5	.	TRBV7-2	TRBD2	TGTGCCAGCAGCCCTGCCGGACTAGGAGAGACCCAGTACTTC	CASSPAGLGETQYF
TRBJ2-1	.	TRBV5-4	TRBD1	TGTGCCAGCAGCTTGGGGGACAGATCTGAGCAGTTCTTC	CASSLGDRSEQFF
TRBJ2-3	few	TRBV7-2	TRBD2	TGTGCCAGCAGCTTAAGGGCTAGCGGGGACACAGATACGCAGTATTTT	CASSLRASGDTDTQYF
TRBJ1-3	.	TRBV19	.	TGTGCCAGTAGGGCAGGAAGAGCCAGAAACACCATATATTTT	CASRAGRARNTIYF
TRBJ2-2	.	TRBV7-3	TRBD2	TGTGCCAAACCAACGGGACTAGCGGGGGGCTCAGACACCGGGGAGCTGTTTTTT	CAKPTGLAGGSDTGELFF
TRBJ2-7	medium-sized	TRBV5-4	TRBD2	TGTGCCAGCAGCGGAAGAAGCGGGGGGGCCAACGAGCAGTACTTC	CASSGRSGGANEQYF
TRBJ2-3	once	TRBV18	.	TGTGCCAGCTCACCACCGTCAATGTCCAAAGATACGCAGTATTTT	CASSPPSMSKDTQYF
TRBJ2-5	once	TRBV7-8	.	TGTGCCAGCAGCAAGCAGGGACTTCAAGAGACCCAGTACTTC	CASSKQGLQETQYF
TRBJ2-2	.	TRBV7-2	.	TGTGCCAGCAGCTTAGACTACAACACCGGGGAGCTGTTTTTT	CASSLDYNTGELFF
TRBJ2-7	.	TRBV4-3	.	TGCGCCAGCAGCCAAGATCAAGGACAATCCTACGAGCAGTACTTC	CASSQDQGQSYEQYF
TRBJ2-1	once	TRBV2	.	TGTGCCAGCATGAGGGCAGCCTACAATGAGCAGTTCTTC	CASMRAAYNEQFF
TRBJ2-5	.	TRBV29-1	.	TGCAGCGTTGGCGGAAGCCAAGAGACCCAGTACTTC	CSVGGSQETQYF
TRBJ2-1	.	TRBV19	.	TGTGCCAGTAGTATCGGTCGGGCAGGGGGGTACAATGAGCAGTTCTTC	CASSIGRAGGYNEQFF
TRBJ2-7	once	TRBV9	.	TGTGCCAGCAGCGTAGGGTGGGTACCAGGGGACGAGCAGTACTTC	CASSVGWVPGDEQYF
TRBJ1-2	once	TRBV18	TRBD1	TGTGCCAGCTCGCCCCTACAGGGACAGGGTTATGGCTACACCTTC	CASSPLQGQGYGYTF